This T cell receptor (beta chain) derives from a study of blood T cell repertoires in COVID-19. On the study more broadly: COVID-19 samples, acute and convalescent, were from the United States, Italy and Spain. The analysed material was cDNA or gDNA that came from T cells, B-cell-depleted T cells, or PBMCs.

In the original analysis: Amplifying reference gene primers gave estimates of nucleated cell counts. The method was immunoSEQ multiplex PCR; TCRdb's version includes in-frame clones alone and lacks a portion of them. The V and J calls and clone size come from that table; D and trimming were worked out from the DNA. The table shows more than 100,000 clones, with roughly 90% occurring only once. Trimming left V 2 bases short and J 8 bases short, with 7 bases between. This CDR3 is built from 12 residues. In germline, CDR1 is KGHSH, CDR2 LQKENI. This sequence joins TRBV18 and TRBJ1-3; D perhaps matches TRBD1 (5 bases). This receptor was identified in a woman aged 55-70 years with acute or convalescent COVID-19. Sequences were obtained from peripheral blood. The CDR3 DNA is TGTGCCAGCTCACCAGGGGCGGACACCATATATTTT. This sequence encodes CASSPGADTIYF.